This entry features one TCR beta chain sequence. Its antigen remains unidentified. Base quality data are lacking; no much larger clone is found one base away. TCRbeta CDR3 regions were amplified from genomic DNA using the immunoSEQ Assay, a bias-controlled multiplex PCR. Under the source paper's analysis protocol: The number of nucleated cells in each sample was estimated by amplification of reference gene primers within the assay. To quantify the absolute abundance of each unique TCRbeta CDR3 rearrangement, sequence reads were collapsed and filtered. For each sample, productive Simpson clonality was calculated by taking the square root of Simpson's diversity index across productive rearrangements. TCRdb provides this immuneACCESS table in a form limited to in-frame rearrangements. Some clones are lacking; in checked studies, under half of them reflect an unresolved V gene, and why the rest are absent is not known. D and trimming were read from the DNA, whereas the V and J calls and clone size are those reported in that table. This sample gives 150,000 to 200,000 clones in total; about 90% of them show up just once. The top ten hold roughly 9% of the sample.

Participants in the prospective study were enrolled through a virtual design, were aged roughly 18 to 100 years, and lived in roughly 24 United States geographic areas. In the prospective study, cohorts were assigned on the basis of participant-reported clinical history obtained from a screening survey and a study questionnaire. ImmuneRACE Cohort 3 recovered participants were defined by two consecutive negative NP/OP PCR tests, healthcare professional clearance, or symptom resolution. Each participant in the prospective study had whole blood, serum and a nasopharyngeal or oropharyngeal swab collected by mobile phlebotomists. Over a roughly 2-month period, participants in the prospective study had the option of providing additional blood draws and questionnaires. Prospective study blood samples were shipped either frozen or at room temperature before DNA extraction. Including the terminal cysteine and phenylalanine, the CDR3 comprises 17 residues. Left in the record is the CDR3 DNA by itself, 51 bases read in frame from the first base. The germline V gene sets CDR1 to MDHEN and CDR2 to SYDVKM. Deletion took 7 bases off V and 0 bases off J, with a span of 19 bases between the germline ends.

This record comes from a study of blood T cell repertoires in COVID-19 (dated by TCRdb to about 2020). Looking at the study overall: The collaborator samples originated in the United States, Italy and Spain and spanned the acute and convalescent phases of COVID-19. The prospective study material was composed of cDNA or gDNA derived from T cells, B-cell-depleted T cells, or PBMCs. The dataset comprised deeply sampled blood TCRbeta repertoires from subjects exposed to, actively infected with, or recovered from COVID-19. A freely available public database, intended as a resource for researchers studying the immune response to SARS-CoV-2, is where the repertoires were released. Samples were obtained from the ongoing ImmuneRACE study (first 160 participants) and from over 1,000 subjects provided by 6 global collaborators. A de-identified subject ID, COVID-19 status, age in years and sex were almost always included in the sample metadata. Where available, HLA class I and class II types were taken from metadata supplied by the sample provider and were not determined by assay-based typing. The paper's findings and limits, for the study overall: The amount of clinical and demographic metadata varied by source and participant and was provided uncurated.

This receptor was obtained from a woman aged 18-29 years who had recovered from COVID-19. The sample was PBMCs or T cells enriched from blood (not recorded which). The chain uses TRBV28 and TRBJ1-5; the D segment could be TRBD1, given 6 matching bases. The DNA sequence reads TGTGCCAGCACGTTCGCAGGGGAGGGAAATAGCAATCAGCCCCAGCATTTT. Its translation is CASTFAGEGNSNQPQHF.